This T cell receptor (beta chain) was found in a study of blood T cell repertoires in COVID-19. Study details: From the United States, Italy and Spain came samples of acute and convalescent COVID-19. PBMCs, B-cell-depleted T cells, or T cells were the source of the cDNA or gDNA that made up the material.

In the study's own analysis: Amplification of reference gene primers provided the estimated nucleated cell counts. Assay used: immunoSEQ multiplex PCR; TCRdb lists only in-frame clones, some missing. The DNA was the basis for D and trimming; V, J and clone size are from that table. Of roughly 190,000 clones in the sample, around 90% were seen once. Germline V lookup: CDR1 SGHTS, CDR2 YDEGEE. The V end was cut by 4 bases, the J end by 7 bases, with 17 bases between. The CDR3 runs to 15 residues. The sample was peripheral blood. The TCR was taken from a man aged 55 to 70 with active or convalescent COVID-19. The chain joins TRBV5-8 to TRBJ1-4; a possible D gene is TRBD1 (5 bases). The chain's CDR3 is CASSVGGGSSEKLFF. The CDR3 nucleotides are TGTGCCAGCAGCGTCGGCGGGGGATCGAGTGAAAAACTGTTTTTT.